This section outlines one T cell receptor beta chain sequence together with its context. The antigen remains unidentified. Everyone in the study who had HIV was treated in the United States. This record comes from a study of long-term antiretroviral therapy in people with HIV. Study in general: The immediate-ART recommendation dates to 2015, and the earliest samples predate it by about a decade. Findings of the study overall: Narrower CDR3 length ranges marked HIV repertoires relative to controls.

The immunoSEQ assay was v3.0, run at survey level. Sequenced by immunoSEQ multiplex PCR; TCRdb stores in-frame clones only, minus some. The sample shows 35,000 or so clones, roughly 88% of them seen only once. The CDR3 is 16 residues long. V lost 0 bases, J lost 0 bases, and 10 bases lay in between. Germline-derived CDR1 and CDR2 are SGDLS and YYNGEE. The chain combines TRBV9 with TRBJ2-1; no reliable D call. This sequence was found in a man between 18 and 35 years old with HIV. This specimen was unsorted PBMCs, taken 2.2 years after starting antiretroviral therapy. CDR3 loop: CASSVGIQVSYNEQFF. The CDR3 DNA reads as TGTGCCAGCAGCGTAGGGATCCAGGTCTCCTACAATGAGCAGTTCTTC.